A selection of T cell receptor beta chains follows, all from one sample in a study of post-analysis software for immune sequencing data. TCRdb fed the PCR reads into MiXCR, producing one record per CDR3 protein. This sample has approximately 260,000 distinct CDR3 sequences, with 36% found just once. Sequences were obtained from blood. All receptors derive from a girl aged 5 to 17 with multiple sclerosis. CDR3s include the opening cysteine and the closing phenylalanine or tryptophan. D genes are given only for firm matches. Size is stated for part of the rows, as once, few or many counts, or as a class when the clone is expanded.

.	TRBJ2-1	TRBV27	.	CASRGFPPSYNEQFF	TGTGCCAGCAGGGGCTTCCCCCCCTCCTACAATGAGCAGTTCTTC
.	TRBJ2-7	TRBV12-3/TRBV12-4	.	CASTQGEDTYEQYF	TGTGCCAGCACCCAAGGGGAGGATACCTACGAGCAGTACTTC
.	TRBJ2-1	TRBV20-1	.	CSARLVNEQFF	TGCAGTGCTAGACTAGTCAATGAGCAGTTCTTC
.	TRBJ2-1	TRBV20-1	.	CSAREGSAYNEQFF	TGCAGTGCTAGAGAGGGCTCAGCCTACAATGAGCAGTTCTTC
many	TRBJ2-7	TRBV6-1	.	CASSEIWVGRTYEQYF	TGTGCCAGCAGTGAAATCTGGGTAGGTCGAACCTACGAGCAGTACTTC
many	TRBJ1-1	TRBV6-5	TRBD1	CASRRQGGNTEAFF	TGTGCCAGCAGAAGACAGGGGGGGAACACTGAAGCTTTCTTT
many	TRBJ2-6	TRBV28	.	CASSSAYSSSGANVLTF	TGTGCCAGCAGTTCGGCTTACAGCAGCTCTGGGGCCAACGTCCTGACTTTC
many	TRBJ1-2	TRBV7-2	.	CASSLDTGYTF	TGTGCCAGCAGCTTAGATACTGGCTACACCTTC
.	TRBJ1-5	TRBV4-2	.	CASSQELDFNQPQHF	TGTGCCAGCAGCCAAGAGCTCGACTTCAATCAGCCCCAGCATTTT
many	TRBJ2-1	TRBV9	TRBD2	CASSVSPLAGGYNEQFF	TGTGCCAGCAGCGTAAGCCCTCTAGCGGGAGGGTACAATGAGCAGTTCTTC
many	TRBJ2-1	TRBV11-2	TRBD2	CASRPRSGRALPVEQFF	TGTGCCAGCAGGCCCCGTAGCGGGAGGGCTCTCCCAGTTGAGCAGTTCTTC
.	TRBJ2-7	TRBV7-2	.	CASCTDPHEQYF	TGTGCCAGCTGTACCGACCCCCACGAGCAGTACTTC
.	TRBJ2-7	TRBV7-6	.	CASSLSWEVTYEQYF	TGTGCCAGCAGCCTTTCATGGGAGGTGACCTACGAGCAGTACTTC
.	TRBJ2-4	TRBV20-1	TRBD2	CSASGSGTKNIQYF	TGCAGTGCTAGCGGCAGCGGGACCAAAAACATTCAGTACTTC
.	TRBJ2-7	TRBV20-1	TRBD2	CSARDLVGLAGSSYEQYF	TGCAGTGCTAGAGATCTCGTGGGACTAGCGGGTAGCTCCTACGAGCAGTACTTC
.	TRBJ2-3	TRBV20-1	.	CSTPTAWADTQYF	TGCAGTACTCCAACGGCTTGGGCAGATACGCAGTATTTT
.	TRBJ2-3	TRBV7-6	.	CASSLRRGTSTDTQYF	TGTGCCAGCAGCCTCAGGAGGGGGACTAGCACAGATACGCAGTATTTT
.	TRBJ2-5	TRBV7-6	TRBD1	CASSRGTGGLETQYF	TGTGCCAGCAGCCGGGGGACAGGGGGCCTAGAGACCCAGTACTTC
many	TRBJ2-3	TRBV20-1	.	CSARAGGATDTQYF	TGCAGTGCTAGAGCTGGCGGGGCCACAGATACGCAGTATTTT
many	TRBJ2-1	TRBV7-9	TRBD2	CASSLDRGGANEQFF	TGTGCCAGCAGCTTAGACCGCGGGGGGGCCAATGAGCAGTTCTTC
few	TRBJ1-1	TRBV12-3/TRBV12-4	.	CASSFFRRVRIMNTEAFF	TGTGCCAGCAGTTTTTTCCGCAGGGTCCGAATCATGAACACTGAAGCTTTCTTT
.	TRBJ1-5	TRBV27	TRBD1	CASSGQGGGQPQHF	TGTGCCAGCAGTGGACAGGGCGGGGGTCAGCCCCAGCATTTT
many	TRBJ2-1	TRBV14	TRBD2	CASSRGLGTSVRNEQFF	TGTGCCAGCAGCCGAGGCCTCGGGACTAGCGTTCGCAATGAGCAGTTCTTC
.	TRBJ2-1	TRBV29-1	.	CSVEDGAYNEQFF	TGCAGCGTTGAAGATGGAGCTTACAATGAGCAGTTCTTC
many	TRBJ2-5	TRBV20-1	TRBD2	CSADSGTSGRFASETQYF	TGCAGTGCCGATTCCGGGACTAGCGGGAGGTTCGCGTCAGAGACCCAGTACTTC
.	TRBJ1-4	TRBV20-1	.	CSAFRATNEKLFF	TGCAGTGCGTTCAGGGCAACTAATGAAAAACTGTTTTTT
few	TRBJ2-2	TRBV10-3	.	CAISESRGNTGELFF	TGTGCCATCAGTGAGTCTCGGGGTAACACCGGGGAGCTGTTTTTT
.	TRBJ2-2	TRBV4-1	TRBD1	CASSHGQGTGGLFF	TGCGCCAGCAGCCACGGACAGGGCACCGGGGGGCTGTTTTTT
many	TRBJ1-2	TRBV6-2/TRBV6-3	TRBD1	CASRALGTANYGYTF	TGTGCCAGCAGAGCCCTCGGGACAGCGAACTATGGCTACACCTTC
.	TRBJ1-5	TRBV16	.	CASSQSILNGRGNPNQPQHF	TGTGCCAGCAGCCAATCGATACTTAATGGCAGGGGAAACCCCAATCAGCCCCAGCATTTT
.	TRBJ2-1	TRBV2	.	CASSEASIRDEQFF	TGTGCCAGCAGTGAAGCGAGCATTAGGGATGAGCAGTTCTTC
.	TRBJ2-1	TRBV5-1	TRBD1	CASSLIGQGYNEQFF	TGCGCCAGCAGCCTAATCGGACAGGGATACAATGAGCAGTTCTTC
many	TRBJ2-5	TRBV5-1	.	CASSPSDSQETQYF	TGCGCCAGCAGCCCTAGCGACTCACAAGAGACCCAGTACTTC
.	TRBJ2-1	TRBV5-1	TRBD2	CASRHASGRGNEQFF	TGCGCCAGCAGACATGCTAGCGGGAGAGGCAATGAGCAGTTCTTC
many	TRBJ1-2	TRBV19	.	CATRRGLGYGYTF	TGTGCCACGCGGAGGGGTTTGGGCTATGGCTACACCTTC
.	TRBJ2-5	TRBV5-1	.	CASGNGRETQYF	TGCGCCAGCGGAAACGGTCGAGAGACCCAGTACTTC
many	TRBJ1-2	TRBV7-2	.	CASSLAPVRLFHYGYTF	TGTGCCAGCAGCTTAGCGCCGGTCAGGCTATTTCACTATGGCTACACCTTC
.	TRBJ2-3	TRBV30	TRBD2	CAWVYSGSKDTQYF	TGTGCCTGGGTCTACAGCGGGAGCAAAGATACGCAGTATTTT
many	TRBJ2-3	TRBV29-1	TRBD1	CSVGETGADTQYF	TGCAGCGTTGGAGAAACAGGGGCAGATACGCAGTATTTT
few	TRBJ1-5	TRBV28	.	CASTSTPTRGDSNQPQHF	TGTGCCAGCACCTCAACCCCGACGCGAGGGGATAGCAATCAGCCCCAGCATTTT
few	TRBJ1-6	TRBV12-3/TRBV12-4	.	CASSRRTDNSYNSPLHF	TGTGCCAGCAGCCGGCGGACGGATAACTCCTATAATTCACCCCTCCACTTT
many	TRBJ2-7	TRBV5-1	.	CASSLSAGSHEQYF	TGCGCCAGCAGCTTGAGCGCAGGTAGCCACGAGCAGTACTTC